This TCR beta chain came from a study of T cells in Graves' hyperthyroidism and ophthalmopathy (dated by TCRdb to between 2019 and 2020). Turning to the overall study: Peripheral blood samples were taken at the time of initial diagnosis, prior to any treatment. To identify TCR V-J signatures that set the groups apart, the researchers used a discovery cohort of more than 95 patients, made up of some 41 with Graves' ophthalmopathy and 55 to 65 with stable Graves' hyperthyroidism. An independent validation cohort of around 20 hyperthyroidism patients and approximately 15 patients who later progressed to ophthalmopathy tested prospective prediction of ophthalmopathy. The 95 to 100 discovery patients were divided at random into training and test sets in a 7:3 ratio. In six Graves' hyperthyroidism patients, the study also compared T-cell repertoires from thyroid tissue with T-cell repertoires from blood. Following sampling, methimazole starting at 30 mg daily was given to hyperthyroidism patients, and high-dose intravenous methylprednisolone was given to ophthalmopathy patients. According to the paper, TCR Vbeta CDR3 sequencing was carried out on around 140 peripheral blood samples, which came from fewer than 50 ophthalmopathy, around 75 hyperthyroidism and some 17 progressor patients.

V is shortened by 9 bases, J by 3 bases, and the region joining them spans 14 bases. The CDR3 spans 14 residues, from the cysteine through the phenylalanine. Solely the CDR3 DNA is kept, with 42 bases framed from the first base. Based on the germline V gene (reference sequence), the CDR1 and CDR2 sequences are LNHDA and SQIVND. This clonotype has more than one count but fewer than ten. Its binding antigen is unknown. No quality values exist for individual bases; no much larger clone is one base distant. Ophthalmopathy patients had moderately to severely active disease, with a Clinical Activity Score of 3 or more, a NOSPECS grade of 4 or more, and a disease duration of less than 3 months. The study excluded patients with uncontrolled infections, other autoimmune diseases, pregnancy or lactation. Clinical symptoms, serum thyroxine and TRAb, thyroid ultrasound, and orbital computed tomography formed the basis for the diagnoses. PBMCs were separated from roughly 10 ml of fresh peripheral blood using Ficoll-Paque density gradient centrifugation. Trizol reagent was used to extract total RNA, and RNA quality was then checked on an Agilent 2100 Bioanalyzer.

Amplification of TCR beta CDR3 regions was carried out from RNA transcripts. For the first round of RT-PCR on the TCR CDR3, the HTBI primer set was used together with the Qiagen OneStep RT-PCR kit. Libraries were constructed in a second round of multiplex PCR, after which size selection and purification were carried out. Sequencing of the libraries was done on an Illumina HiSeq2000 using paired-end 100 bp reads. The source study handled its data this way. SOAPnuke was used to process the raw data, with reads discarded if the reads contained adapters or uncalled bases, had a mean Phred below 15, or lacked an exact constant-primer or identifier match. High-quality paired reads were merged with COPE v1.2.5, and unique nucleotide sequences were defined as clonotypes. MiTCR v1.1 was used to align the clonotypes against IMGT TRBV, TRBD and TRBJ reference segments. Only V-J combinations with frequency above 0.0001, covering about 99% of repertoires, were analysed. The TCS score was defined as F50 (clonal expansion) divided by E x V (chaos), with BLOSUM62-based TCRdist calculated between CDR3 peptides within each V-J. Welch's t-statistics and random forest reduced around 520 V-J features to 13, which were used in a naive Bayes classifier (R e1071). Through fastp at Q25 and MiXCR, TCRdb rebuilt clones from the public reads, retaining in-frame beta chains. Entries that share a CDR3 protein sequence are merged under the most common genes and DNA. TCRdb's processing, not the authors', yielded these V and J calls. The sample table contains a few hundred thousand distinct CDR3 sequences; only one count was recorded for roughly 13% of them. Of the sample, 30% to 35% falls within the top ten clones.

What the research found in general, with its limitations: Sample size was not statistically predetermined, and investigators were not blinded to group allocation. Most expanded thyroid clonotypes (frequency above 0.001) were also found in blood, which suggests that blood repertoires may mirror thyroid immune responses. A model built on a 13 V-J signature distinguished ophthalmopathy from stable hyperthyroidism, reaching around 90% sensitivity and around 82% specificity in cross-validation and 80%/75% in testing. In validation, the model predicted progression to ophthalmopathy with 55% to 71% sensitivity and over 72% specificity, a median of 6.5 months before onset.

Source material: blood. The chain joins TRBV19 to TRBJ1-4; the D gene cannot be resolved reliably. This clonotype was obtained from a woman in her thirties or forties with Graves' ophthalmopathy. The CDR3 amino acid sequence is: CASTGEAANEKLFF. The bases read TGTGCCAGCACCGGGGAGGCGGCTAATGAAAAACTGTTTTTT. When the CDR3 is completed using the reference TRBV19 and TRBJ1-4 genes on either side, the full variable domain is DGGITQSPKYLFRKEGQNVTLSCEQNLNHDAMYWYRQDPGQGLRLIYYSQIVNDFQKGDIAEGYSVSREKKESFPLTVTSAQKNPTAFYLCASTGEAANEKLFFGSGTQLSVL.